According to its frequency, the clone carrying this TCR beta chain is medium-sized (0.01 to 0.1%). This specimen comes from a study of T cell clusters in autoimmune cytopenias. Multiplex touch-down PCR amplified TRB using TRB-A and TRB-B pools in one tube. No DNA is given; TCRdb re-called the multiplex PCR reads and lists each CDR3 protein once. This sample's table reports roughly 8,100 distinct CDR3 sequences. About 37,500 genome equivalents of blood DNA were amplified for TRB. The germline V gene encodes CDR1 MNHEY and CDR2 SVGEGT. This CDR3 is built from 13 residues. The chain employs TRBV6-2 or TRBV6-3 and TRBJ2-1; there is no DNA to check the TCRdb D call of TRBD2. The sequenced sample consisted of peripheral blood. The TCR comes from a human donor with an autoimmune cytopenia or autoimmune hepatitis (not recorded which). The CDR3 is CASALAGGYEQFF.